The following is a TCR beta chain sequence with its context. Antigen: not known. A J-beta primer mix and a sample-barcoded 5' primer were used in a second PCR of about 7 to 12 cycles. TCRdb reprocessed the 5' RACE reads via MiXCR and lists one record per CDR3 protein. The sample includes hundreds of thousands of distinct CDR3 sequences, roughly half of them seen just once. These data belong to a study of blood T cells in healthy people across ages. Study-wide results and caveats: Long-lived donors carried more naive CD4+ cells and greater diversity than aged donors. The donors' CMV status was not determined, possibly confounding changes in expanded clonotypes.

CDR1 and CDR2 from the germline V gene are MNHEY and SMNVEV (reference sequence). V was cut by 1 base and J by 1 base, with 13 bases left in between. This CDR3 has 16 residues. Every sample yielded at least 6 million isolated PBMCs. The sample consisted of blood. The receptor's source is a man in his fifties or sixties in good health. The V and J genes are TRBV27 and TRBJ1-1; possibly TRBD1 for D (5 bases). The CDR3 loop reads CASSLYLPGGNTEAFF. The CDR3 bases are TGTGCCAGCAGTTTATATCTGCCGGGGGGGAACACTGAAGCTTTCTTT.